The subject of this entry is one T cell receptor (beta chain). This sample was included in a study of technical replicates of blood from several donors. Sequencing used immunoSEQ multiplex PCR; TCRdb keeps in-frame clones, though not all of them. The sample has 85,000 to 90,000 clones, roughly 92% seen once. Trimming removed 3 bases at V and 5 bases at J, with 10 bases between. The CDR3 spans 12 residues. Germline V gives CDR1 GTSNPN, CDR2 SVGIG (reference sequence). The clonotype was recovered from a human donor in good health. The material sequenced was T cells isolated from PBMCs. The genes are TRBV30 and TRBJ2-5; a weak D match, TRBD2 (5 bases). The CDR3, as DNA: TGTGCCTGGAGACGAGGGCCGGAGACCCAGTACTTC. Protein product: CAWRRGPETQYF.